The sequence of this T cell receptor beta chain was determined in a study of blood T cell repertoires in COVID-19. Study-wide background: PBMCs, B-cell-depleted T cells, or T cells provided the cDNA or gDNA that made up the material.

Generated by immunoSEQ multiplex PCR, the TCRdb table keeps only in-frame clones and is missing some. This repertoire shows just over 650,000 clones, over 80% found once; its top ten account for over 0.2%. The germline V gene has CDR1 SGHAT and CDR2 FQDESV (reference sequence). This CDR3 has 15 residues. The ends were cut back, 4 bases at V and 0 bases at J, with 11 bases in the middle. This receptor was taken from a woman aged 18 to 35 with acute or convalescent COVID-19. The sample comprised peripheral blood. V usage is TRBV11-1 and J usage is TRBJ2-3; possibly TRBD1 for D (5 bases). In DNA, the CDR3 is TGTGCCAGCAGCTCCCAGGGTTCTAGCACAGATACGCAGTATTTT. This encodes CASSSQGSSTDTQYF.